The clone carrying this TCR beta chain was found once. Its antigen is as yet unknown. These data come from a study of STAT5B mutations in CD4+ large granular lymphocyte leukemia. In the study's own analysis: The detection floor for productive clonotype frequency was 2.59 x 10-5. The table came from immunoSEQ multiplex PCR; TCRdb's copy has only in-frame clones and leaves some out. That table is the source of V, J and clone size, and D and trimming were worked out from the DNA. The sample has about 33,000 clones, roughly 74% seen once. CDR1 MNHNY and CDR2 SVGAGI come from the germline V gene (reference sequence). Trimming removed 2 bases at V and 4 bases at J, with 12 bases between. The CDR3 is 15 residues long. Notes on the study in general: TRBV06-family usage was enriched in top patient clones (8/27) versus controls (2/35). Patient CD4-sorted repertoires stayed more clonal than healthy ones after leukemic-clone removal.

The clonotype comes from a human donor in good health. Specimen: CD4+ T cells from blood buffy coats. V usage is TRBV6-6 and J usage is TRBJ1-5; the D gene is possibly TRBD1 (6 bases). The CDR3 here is CASSYNYGQNQPQHF. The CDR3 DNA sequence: TGTGCCAGCAGTTACAACTACGGACAGAATCAGCCCCAGCATTTT.